The clone carrying this TCR beta chain has only a few counts. The antigen remains undetermined. Researchers used 5'RACE with constant-segment primers to make TCR alpha and TCR beta cDNA libraries that carry sample barcodes and UMIs. TCRdb ran MiXCR on the 5' RACE reads and lists one entry per CDR3 protein. This sample has around 150,000 distinct CDR3 sequences; more than 14% occur once, and the top ten carry 13% to 15%. The data are from a study of T-cell memory formation after mild COVID-19. Notes on the study in general: Clones that contracted from day 15 to 85 were balanced CD4/CD8, while later expanders leaned CD4+.

V was pared by 5 bases and J by 0 bases, with 7 bases between. The CDR3 runs to 13 residues. The chain recombines TRBV12-3 or TRBV12-4 with TRBJ1-1; perhaps TRBD1 as D (5 bases). This TCR derives from an adult woman who had mild COVID-19 (a few samples of this study predate the infection). Cell type and time point are not known. Input material: PBMCs or a T cell subset sorted from them (not recorded which). The CDR3 DNA follows: TGTGCCAGCAGTCGGGGGATGAACACTGAAGCTTTCTTT. This translates into CASSRGMNTEAFF.